This T cell receptor beta chain was profiled in a study of T cells expressing NK-cell markers. Points from the study as a whole: About 1.0-8% of CD8+ T cells in over five donors belonged to dominant NKG2C+ clonotypes. One observes that, in a handful of donors, these clonotypes were also the leading ones within the CD3+CD56-NKG2C+ fraction.

Germline-derived CDR1 and CDR2 are LGHNA and YSLEER. The CDR3 has 17 amino acids. Researchers built TCR beta cDNA using 5'RACE template switching with UMIs. TCRdb reprocessed the 5' RACE reads and stores each CDR3 protein as one record, lacking DNA. Its table records roughly 300,000 distinct CDR3 sequences. A remark on this clonotype: Antigen: not known.

Material: blood T cells: a sorted CD56 or NKG2C T cell subset, CD4+ or CD8+ T cells, or bulk PBMC T cells (not recorded which). The chain is built from TRBV4-3 and TRBJ2-1; lacking DNA, the TRBD1 call made by TCRdb goes unchecked. The sequence was obtained from a woman between 18 and 70 years old in good health. CDR3 in amino acids: CASSQKWGGGIYNEQFF.